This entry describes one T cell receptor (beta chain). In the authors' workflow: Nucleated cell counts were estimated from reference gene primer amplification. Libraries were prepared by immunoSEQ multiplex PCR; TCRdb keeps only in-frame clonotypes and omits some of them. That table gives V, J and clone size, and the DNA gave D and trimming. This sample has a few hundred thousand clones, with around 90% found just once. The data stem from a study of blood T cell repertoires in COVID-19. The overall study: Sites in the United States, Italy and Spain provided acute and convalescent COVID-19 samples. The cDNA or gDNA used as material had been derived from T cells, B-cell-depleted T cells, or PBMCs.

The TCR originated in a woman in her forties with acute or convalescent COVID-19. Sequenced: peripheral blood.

The CDR3 coding sequence is TGCGCCAGCAGCTTGATATCTACAGGGCGAACTGGCTACACCTTC. Protein sequence: CASSLISTGRTGYTF. The rearrangement joins TRBV5-1 to TRBJ1-2; maybe TRBD1 (6 bases). The germline gives CDR1 SGHRS, CDR2 YFSETQ. V lost 1 base to trimming and J lost 7 bases, with 17 bases between them. CDR3 length equals 15 residues.